Listed below are T cell receptor beta chains from one sample, sequenced in a study of blood T cells in healthy people across ages. Each CDR3 protein gets one entry after TCRdb re-called the 5' RACE reads with MiXCR. The table lists around 670,000 distinct CDR3 sequences, around 31% of them singletons. The sequencing input was blood. The receptors shown here come from a woman of 80 years or more in good health. Each CDR3 is given with its conserved first and last residue. Size values are once, few and many counts, or a class for expanded clones, and some rows have none.

abundance: many
v_gene: TRBV6-6
j_gene: TRBJ1-1
CDR3aa: CASRDLPGGTEAFF

abundance: few
v_gene: TRBV5-1
j_gene: TRBJ1-1
CDR3aa: CASSAGGWNTEAFF

abundance: many
v_gene: TRBV7-6
j_gene: TRBJ2-6
CDR3aa: CASSPRDAGANVLTF

abundance: few
v_gene: TRBV13
j_gene: TRBJ1-2
CDR3aa: CASRSAGTGTGYTF

abundance: many
v_gene: TRBV12-3/TRBV12-4
j_gene: TRBJ1-4
CDR3aa: CASSSLLQGANEKLFF

abundance: .
v_gene: TRBV5-5
j_gene: TRBJ2-1
CDR3aa: CASSFFAPGGGEQFF

abundance: many
v_gene: TRBV6-5
j_gene: TRBJ2-3
CDR3aa: CASSYMNTQYF

abundance: many
v_gene: TRBV6-5
j_gene: TRBJ2-7
CDR3aa: CASKKASSYEQYF

abundance: many
v_gene: TRBV3-1
j_gene: TRBJ2-1
CDR3aa: CASSPPRAPYNEQFF

abundance: .
v_gene: TRBV29-1
j_gene: TRBJ2-7
CDR3aa: CSVNFGDSYEQYF

abundance: many
v_gene: TRBV28
j_gene: TRBJ2-7
CDR3aa: CASSVNQGNREQYF

abundance: many
v_gene: TRBV10-3
j_gene: TRBJ1-6
CDR3aa: CAISESSRGAVNSPLHF

abundance: .
v_gene: TRBV6-6
j_gene: TRBJ1-5
CDR3aa: CASTDRKDQPQHF

abundance: few
v_gene: TRBV28
j_gene: TRBJ1-2
CDR3aa: CASKTGGGAGYTF